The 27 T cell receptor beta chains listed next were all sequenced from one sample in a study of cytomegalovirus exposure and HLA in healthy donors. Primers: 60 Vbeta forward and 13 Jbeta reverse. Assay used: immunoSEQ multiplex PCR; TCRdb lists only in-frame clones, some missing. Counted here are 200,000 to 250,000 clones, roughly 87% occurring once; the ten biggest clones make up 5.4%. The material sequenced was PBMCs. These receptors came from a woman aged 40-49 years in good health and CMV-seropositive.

CDR3 sequence: CASSLEGTTSGEKLFF. As DNA, the CDR3 is TGTGCCAGCAGCTTAGAAGGCACCACCTCCGGGGAAAAACTGTTTTTT. The genes are TRBV7-8 and TRBJ1-4; no reliable D call. The V end lost 1 base, the J end lost 8 bases, and 17 bases lay between the germline ends. CDR1 is SGHVS, CDR2 FQNEAQ, per germline. The CDR3 extends over 16 amino acids.

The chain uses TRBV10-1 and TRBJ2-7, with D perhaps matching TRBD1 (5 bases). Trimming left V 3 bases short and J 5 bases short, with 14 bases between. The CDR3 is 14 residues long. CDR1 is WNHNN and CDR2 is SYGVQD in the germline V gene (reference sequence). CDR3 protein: CASSDQGSRNEQYF. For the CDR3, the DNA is TGCGCCAGCAGTGACCAGGGAAGTAGAAACGAGCAGTACTTC.

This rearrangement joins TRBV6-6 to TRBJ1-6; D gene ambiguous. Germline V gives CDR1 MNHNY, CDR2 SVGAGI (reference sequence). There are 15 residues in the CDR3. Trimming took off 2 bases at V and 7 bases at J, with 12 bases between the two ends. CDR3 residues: CASSYAGRENSPLHF. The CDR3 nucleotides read TGTGCCAGCAGTTACGCCGGACGGGAAAATTCACCCCTCCACTTT.

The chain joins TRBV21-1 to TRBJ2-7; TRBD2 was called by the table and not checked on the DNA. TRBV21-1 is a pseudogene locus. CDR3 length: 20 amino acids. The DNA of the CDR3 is TGTGCCAGCAGCAAATTTAGAGCGGGAGGATCCCGATCCCCTCACTACGAGCAGTACTTC. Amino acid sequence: CASSKFRAGGSRSPHYEQYF.

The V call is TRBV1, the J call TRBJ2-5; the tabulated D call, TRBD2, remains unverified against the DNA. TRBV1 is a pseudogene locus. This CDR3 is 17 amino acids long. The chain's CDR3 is CTSKRLAGGGDSGTQYF. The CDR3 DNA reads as TGCACCAGCAAGAGACTAGCGGGGGGGGGCGACTCAGGGACCCAGTACTTC.

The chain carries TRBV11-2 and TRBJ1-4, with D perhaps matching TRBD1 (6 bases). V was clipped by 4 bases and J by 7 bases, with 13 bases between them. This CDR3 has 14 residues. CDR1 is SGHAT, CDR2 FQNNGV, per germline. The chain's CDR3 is CASSSQGTREKLFF. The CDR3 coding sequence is TGTGCCAGCAGCTCTCAGGGGACCCGTGAAAAACTGTTTTTT.

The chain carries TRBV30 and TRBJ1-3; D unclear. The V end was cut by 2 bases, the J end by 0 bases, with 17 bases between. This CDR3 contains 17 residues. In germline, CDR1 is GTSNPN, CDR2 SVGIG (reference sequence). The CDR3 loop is CAWSSGPFGFSGNTIYF. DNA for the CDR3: TGTGCCTGGAGTAGCGGACCTTTCGGGTTCTCTGGAAACACCATATATTTT. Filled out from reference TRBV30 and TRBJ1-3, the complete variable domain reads SQTIHQWPATLVQPVGSPLSLECTVEGTSNPNLYWYRQAAGRGLQLLFYSVGIGQISSEVPQNLSASRPQDRQFILSSKKLLLSDSGFYLCAWSSGPFGFSGNTIYFGEGSWLTVV.

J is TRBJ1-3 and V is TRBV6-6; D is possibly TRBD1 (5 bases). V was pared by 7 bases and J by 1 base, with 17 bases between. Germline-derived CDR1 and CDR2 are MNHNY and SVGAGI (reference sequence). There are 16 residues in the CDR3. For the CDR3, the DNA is TGTGCCAGCACCCAACTCGGACGGACATCTGGAAACACCATATATTTT. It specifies CASTQLGRTSGNTIYF.

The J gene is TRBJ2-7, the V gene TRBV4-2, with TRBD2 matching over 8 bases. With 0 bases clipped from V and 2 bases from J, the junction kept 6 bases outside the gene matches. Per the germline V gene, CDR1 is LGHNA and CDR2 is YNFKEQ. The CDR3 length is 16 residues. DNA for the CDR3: TGTGCCAGCAGCCAAGAATACGGGGGGGTAGCCTACGAGCAGTACTTC. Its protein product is CASSQEYGGVAYEQYF.

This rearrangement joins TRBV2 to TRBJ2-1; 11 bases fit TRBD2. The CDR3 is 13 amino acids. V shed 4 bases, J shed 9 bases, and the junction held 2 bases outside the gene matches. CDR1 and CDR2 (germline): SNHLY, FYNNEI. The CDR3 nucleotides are TGTGCCAGCAGTGGCGGACTAGCGGGTGAGCAGTTCTTC. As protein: CASSGGLAGEQFF. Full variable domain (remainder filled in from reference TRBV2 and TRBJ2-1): EPEVTQTPSHQVTQMGQEVILRCVPISNHLYFYWYRQILGQKVEFLVSFYNNEISEKSEIFDDQFSVERPDGSNFTLKIRSTKLEDSAMYFCASSGGLAGEQFFGPGTRLTVL.

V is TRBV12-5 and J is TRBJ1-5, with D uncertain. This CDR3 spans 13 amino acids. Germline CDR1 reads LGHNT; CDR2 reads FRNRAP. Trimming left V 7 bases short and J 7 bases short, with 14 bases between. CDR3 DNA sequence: TGTGCTAGTGCATTAGGAGGCGGGCAGCCCCAGCATTTT. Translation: CASALGGGQPQHF.

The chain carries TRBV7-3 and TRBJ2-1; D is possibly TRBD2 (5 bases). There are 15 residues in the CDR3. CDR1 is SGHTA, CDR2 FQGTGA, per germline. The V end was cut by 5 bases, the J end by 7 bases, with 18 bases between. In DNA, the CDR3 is TGTGCCAGCAGCCCTCCGGGGTCTGCTCTAAATGAGCAGTTCTTC. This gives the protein CASSPPGSALNEQFF.

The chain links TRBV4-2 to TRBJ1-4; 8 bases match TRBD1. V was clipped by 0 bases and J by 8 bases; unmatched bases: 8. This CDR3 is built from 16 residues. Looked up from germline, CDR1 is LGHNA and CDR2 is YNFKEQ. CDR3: CASSQDEDRVGEKLFF. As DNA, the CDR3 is TGTGCCAGCAGCCAAGATGAGGACAGGGTTGGGGAAAAACTGTTTTTT.

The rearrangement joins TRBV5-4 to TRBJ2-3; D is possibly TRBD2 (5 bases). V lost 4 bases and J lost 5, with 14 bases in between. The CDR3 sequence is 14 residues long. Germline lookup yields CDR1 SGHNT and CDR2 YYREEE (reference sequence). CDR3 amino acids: CASSQKPGVDTQYF. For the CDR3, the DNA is TGTGCCAGCAGCCAAAAGCCCGGGGTAGATACGCAGTATTTT.

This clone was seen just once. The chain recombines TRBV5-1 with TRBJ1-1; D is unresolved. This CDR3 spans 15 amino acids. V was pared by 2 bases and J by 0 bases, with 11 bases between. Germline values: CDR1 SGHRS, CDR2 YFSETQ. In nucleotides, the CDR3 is TGCGCCAGCAGCTTAGGCCGGAGGGTGAACACTGAAGCTTTCTTT. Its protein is CASSLGRRVNTEAFF.

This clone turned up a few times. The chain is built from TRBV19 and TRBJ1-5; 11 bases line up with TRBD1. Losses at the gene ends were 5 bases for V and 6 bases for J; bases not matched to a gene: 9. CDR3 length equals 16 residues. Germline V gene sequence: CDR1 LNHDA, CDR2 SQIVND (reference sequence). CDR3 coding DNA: TGTGCCAGTAGTGGAAGTGGGACAGGGGGAGGTCAGCCCCAGCATTTT. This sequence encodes CASSGSGTGGGQPQHF.

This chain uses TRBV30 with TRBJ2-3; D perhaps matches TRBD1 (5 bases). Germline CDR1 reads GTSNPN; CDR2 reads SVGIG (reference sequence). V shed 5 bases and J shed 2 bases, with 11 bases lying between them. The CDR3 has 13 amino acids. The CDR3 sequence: CAWDRLDTDTQYF. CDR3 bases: TGTGCCTGGGACAGACTGGACACAGATACGCAGTATTTT.

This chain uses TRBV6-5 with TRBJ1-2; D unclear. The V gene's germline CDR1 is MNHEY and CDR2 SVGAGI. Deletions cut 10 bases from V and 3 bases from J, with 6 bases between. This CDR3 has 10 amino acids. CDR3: CATEDYGYTF. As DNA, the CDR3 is TGTGCCACGGAGGACTATGGCTACACCTTC.

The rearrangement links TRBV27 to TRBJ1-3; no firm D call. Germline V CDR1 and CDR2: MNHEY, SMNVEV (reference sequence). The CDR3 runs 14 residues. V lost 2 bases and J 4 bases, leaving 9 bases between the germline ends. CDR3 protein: CASSLTGYGNTIYF. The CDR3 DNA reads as TGTGCCAGCAGTTTAACGGGGTACGGAAACACCATATATTTT.

This CDR3 is CASSEGQGMNTEAFF. As DNA, the CDR3 is TGTGCCAGCAGCGAGGGACAGGGGATGAACACTGAAGCTTTCTTT. The V call is TRBV7-9, the J call TRBJ1-1, with 10 positions matching TRBD1. Germline V gene lookup returns CDR1 SEHNR and CDR2 FQNEAQ (reference sequence). The CDR3 totals 15 residues. Unmatched junction bases numbered 3, after V lost 5 bases and J lost 0 bases. Full variable domain (remainder filled in from reference TRBV7-9 and TRBJ1-1): DTGVSQNPRHKITKRGQNVTFRCDPISEHNRLYWYRQTLGQGPEFLTYFQNEAQLEKSRLLSDRFSAERPKGSFSTLEIQRTEQGDSAMYLCASSEGQGMNTEAFFGQGTRLTVV.

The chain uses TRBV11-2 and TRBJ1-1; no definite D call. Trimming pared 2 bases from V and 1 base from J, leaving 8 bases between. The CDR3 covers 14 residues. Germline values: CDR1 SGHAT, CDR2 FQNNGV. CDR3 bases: TGTGCCAGCAGCTTACTGGGCACGAACACTGAAGCTTTCTTT. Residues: CASSLLGTNTEAFF.

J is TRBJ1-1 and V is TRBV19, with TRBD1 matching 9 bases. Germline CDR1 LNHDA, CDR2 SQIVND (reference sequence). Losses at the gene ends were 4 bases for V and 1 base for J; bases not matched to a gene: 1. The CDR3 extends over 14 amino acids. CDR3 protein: CASSRTGANTEAFF. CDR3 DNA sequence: TGTGCCAGTAGTAGGACAGGGGCGAACACTGAAGCTTTCTTT.

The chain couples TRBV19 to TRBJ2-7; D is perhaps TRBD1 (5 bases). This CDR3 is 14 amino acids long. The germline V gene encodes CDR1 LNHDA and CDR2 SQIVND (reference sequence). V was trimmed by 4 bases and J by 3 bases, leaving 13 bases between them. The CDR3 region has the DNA TGTGCCAGTAGTAGTCAGGGCGGAATCTACGAGCAGTACTTC. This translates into CASSSQGGIYEQYF.

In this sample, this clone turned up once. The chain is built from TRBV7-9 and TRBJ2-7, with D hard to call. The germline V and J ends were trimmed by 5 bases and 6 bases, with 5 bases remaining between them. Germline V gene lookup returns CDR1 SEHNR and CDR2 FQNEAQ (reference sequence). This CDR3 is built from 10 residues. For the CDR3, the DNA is TGTGCCAGCAGCCCCCTCGAGCAGTACTTC. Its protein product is CASSPLEQYF.

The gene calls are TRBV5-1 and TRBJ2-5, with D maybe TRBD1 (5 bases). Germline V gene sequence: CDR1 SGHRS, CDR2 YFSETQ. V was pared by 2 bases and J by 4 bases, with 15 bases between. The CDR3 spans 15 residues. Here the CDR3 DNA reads TGCGCCAGCAGCTTCACACCCAGGGATTCAGAGACCCAGTACTTC. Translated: CASSFTPRDSETQYF.

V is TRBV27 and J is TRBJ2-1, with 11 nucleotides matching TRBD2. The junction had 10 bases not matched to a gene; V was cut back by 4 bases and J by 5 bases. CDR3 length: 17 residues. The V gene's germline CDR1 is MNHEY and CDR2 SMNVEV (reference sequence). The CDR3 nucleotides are TGTGCCAGCAGTTCACGGGCTAGCGGGAGGTTGCACAATGAGCAGTTCTTC. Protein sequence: CASSSRASGRLHNEQFF.

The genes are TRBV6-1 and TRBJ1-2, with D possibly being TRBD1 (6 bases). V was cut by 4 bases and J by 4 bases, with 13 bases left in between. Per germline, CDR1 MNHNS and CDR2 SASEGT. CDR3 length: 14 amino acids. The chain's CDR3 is CASSGPTGPYGYTF. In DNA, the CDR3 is TGTGCCAGCAGTGGACCGACAGGCCCCTATGGCTACACCTTC.